This T cell receptor (beta chain) is drawn from a study of shared clonotypes between healthy human individuals (dated by TCRdb to the early 2020s). Regarding the complete study: A few men and a couple of women, aged 18 to 49 years, made up the cohort. Per donor, three plates each were used for CD4 naive and CD4 memory, two for CD8 naive, and one for CD8 memory. To estimate repertoire size and how much clonotypes are shared between individuals, the study performed deep sequencing of blood TCR repertoires from 4 to 6 healthy adults. Libraries were prepared and TCR repertoires were sequenced by different laboratories using diverse techniques, in order to increase sequencing depth and limit assay-specific biases. Each donor's leukapheresis produced roughly between about 0.8 and 8.9 billion PBMCs.

Including cysteine and phenylalanine, the CDR3 has 17 amino acids. Only the CDR3 region is kept as DNA, spanning 51 bases read in frame from base 1. Per the germline V gene, SGHTA is the CDR1 and FQGNSA is the CDR2. V was cut back by 1 base and J by 7 bases, leaving a gap of 20 bases between them. TCR CDR3 regions were amplified from genomic DNA by multiplex PCR using the deep immunoSEQ assay. Extracted genomic DNA from each cell subset was spread evenly across all wells of several immunoSEQ 96-well plates, with each plate serving as a replicate. Each replicate PCR for sorted subsets received about 200 ng genomic DNA, equal to tens of thousands of T cell genomes. The purified libraries were quantified using a Qubit 3.0 fluorometer, sized with a Bioanalyzer 2100, and then quantified again using the KAPA Library Quantification kit. Each immunoSEQ 96-well plate was sequenced on its own single-read 150-cycle Illumina NextSeq 550 flow cell. The authors' pipeline ran thus. Because the immunoSEQ output held only junctional sequences and lacked quality scores, the filtering could not match the filtering applied to full-length reads. To assign V/J genes and CDR3, sequences were annotated against IMGT germline references using PyIR, a Python wrapper for IgBLAST v1.9. Reads were removed for weak V/J assignments (E-value above 1e-6), missing CDR3, stop codons, out-of-frame junctions, or ambiguous translated residues. A V3J clonotype was defined by an identical inferred V gene, J gene, and CDR3 amino acid sequence. Percentage overlap between repertoires was calculated by dividing the number of shared unique clonotypes by the size of the smaller repertoire. RTK rarefaction, the Chao1 estimator, and Recon v2.1 estimates of unobserved clonotypes were used to assess repertoire richness. Generation probabilities for all TCRbeta clonotypes obtained by the gDNA method from a handful of donors were computed using OLGA. The immuneACCESS repertoire file appears here via TCRdb, limited to in-frame rearrangements. These files lack a portion of the clones; in checked studies, under half of the deficit traces to unresolved V genes, and the cause of the others is not known. V and J calls and clone size follow that table, whereas D and trimming were derived from the DNA. For this sample there are under 150,000 clones; about 67% appear just once. The ten largest clones take up roughly 24% of the sample.

As to this clone: Its specific antigen is unknown. Base qualities are not recorded, but no much larger clone differs from it by a single base.

The donors were healthy, HIV-negative adults with no recently reported acute infections or vaccinations. Only Caucasian adults living in Nashville, Tennessee, USA were represented among the donors. CD8 memory samples were composed of magnetically selected CD45RO+ cells combined with CCR7-negative CD45RA+ effector memory (TemRA) cells. Blood was obtained by leukapheresis, after which PBMCs were separated by Ficoll-Histopaque density gradient centrifugation and cryopreserved in liquid nitrogen vapor phase. Analytical flow cytometry was used to check the purity and quantity of each magnetically sorted T cell population. Each sorted fraction had its genomic DNA isolated and then quantified by UV absorbance on a Nanodrop 2000c. The full study reports these points: Pairwise subsampling led to the expectation that sequencing depth would affect the degree of clonotype sharing among donors. The genetic and exposure-history diversity represented was limited by the small number of donors. Sampling was restricted to blood, and TCR repertoires in tissue are likely to differ from TCR repertoires in blood. Clonotypes shared by all four sorted-subset donors showed higher generation probabilities than non-shared clonotypes. Even with the large sequencing depth, rarefaction of the sorted-subset datasets indicated that sequencing was incomplete. When several donors were compared, the shared fraction of clonotypes was around 4.6% for naive CD4, 3.5% to 4% for naive CD8, roughly 2.3% for memory CD4, and less than 0.5% for memory CD8. Larger estimated clonotype richness was generally found for naive subsets than for memory subsets.

This receptor was taken from a woman in her thirties in good health. The rearrangement joined TRBV7-2 to TRBJ2-1, and perhaps TRBD1 as D gene, on 5 matching bases. The sample consisted of memory CD8+ T cells sorted from blood. Explained via the paper, the cell subset or site label denotes: CD45RO+ cells pooled with CCR7-negative TemRA cells. The CDR3 sequence is CASSLEASPLGENEQFF. The DNA sequence is as follows: TGTGCCAGCAGCTTAGAGGCCAGCCCATTAGGGGAAAATGAGCAGTTCTTC.